Listed below are T cell receptor beta chains from one sample, sequenced in a study of low-dose radiotherapy and immunotherapy resistance in tumors. TCRdb fed the reads into MiXCR, producing one record per CDR3 protein. The data contain tens of thousands of distinct CDR3 sequences, about 12% of them seen just once; the ten biggest clones take up roughly 6.2%. The sequencing here drew on PBMCs, taken before treatment. Source of these receptors: a female donor with ovarian cancer. The CDR3 runs from the conserved cysteine through the conserved F or W. The D gene is left open where the match is weak. Not all rows give a size; the values are once, few, many and, for expanded clones, a class.

V gene: TRBV20-1
clone size: many
D gene: TRBD1
J gene: TRBJ2-4
CDR3 length: 15
CDR3 DNA: TGCAGTGCTCCCGGGACAGGGGTTGAGTCAAACATTCAGTACTTC
CDR3 protein: CSAPGTGVESNIQYF

V gene: TRBV29-1
clone size: many
D gene: TRBD1
J gene: TRBJ2-5
CDR3 length: 13
CDR3 DNA: TGCAGCGTTACCTCGACAGGGGAAGAGACCCAGTACTTC
CDR3 protein: CSVTSTGEETQYF

V gene: TRBV20-1
clone size: many
D gene: -
J gene: TRBJ1-2
CDR3 length: 17
CDR3 DNA: TGCAGTGCTAGAGACCTAGCTACGAGTTCGGTTAACTATGGCTACACCTTC
CDR3 protein: CSARDLATSSVNYGYTF

V gene: TRBV3-1
clone size: many
D gene: TRBD2
J gene: TRBJ2-7
CDR3 length: 16
CDR3 DNA: TGTGCCAGCAGCTCAGGCCTGCTAGCGGGGGGCTACGAGCAGTACTTC
CDR3 protein: CASSSGLLAGGYEQYF

V gene: TRBV5-1
clone size: many
D gene: TRBD1
J gene: TRBJ2-2
CDR3 length: 17
CDR3 DNA: TGCGCCAGCAGGACTCTAAAGACAGGGGGGAACACCGGGGAGCTGTTTTTT
CDR3 protein: CASRTLKTGGNTGELFF

V gene: TRBV6-1
clone size: few
D gene: -
J gene: TRBJ1-6
CDR3 length: 14
CDR3 DNA: TGTGCCAGCGGAACTCAGGGTGATAATTCACCCCTCCACTTT
CDR3 protein: CASGTQGDNSPLHF

V gene: TRBV21-1
clone size: many
D gene: -
J gene: TRBJ2-1
CDR3 length: 11
CDR3 DNA: TGTGCCAGCATTCGCCTAGCTGGGCAGTTCTTC
CDR3 protein: CASIRLAGQFF

V gene: TRBV7-3
clone size: many
D gene: -
J gene: TRBJ1-2
CDR3 length: 16
CDR3 DNA: TGTGCCAGCAGCTTAACGGCGACAGTGACGATCTATGGCTACACCTTC
CDR3 protein: CASSLTATVTIYGYTF

V gene: TRBV7-9
clone size: many
D gene: -
J gene: TRBJ2-7
CDR3 length: 14
CDR3 DNA: TGTGCCAGCAGCTTATCGGCAGGGGAAAACGAGCAGTACTTC
CDR3 protein: CASSLSAGENEQYF

V gene: TRBV27
clone size: many
D gene: TRBD1
J gene: TRBJ2-7
CDR3 length: 16
CDR3 DNA: TGTGCCAGCTCCGACCATTGGGACAGGGACACGTACGAGCAGTACTTC
CDR3 protein: CASSDHWDRDTYEQYF

V gene: TRBV24-1
clone size: many
D gene: -
J gene: TRBJ2-5
CDR3 length: 12
CDR3 DNA: TGTGCCACCAGTGATGTGCGGGAGACCCAGTACTTC
CDR3 protein: CATSDVRETQYF

V gene: TRBV11-2
clone size: many
D gene: -
J gene: TRBJ2-3
CDR3 length: 17
CDR3 DNA: TGTGCCAGCAGCTTGGGCCTCCGGGGGACAGACACAGATACGCAGTATTTT
CDR3 protein: CASSLGLRGTDTDTQYF

V gene: TRBV6-2/TRBV6-3
clone size: many
D gene: -
J gene: TRBJ2-1
CDR3 length: 14
CDR3 DNA: TGTGCCAGCAGTCCAACCGGCTCCTACAATGAGCAGTTCTTC
CDR3 protein: CASSPTGSYNEQFF

V gene: TRBV20-1
clone size: medium-sized
D gene: TRBD2
J gene: TRBJ2-3
CDR3 length: 14
CDR3 DNA: TGCAGTGCCGTAGCGGGGGGGCCGGCAGATACGCAGTATTTT
CDR3 protein: CSAVAGGPADTQYF

V gene: TRBV11-2
clone size: many
D gene: -
J gene: TRBJ2-1
CDR3 length: 16
CDR3 DNA: TGTGCCAGCAGCCCAGCTGGTAGCAGGGCGGCCAATGAGCAGTTCTTC
CDR3 protein: CASSPAGSRAANEQFF

V gene: TRBV1
clone size: medium-sized
D gene: -
J gene: TRBJ2-1
CDR3 length: 13
CDR3 DNA: TGCACCAGCAGCCATCGGGGGCCATTGGAGCAGTTCTTC
CDR3 protein: CTSSHRGPLEQFF

V gene: TRBV19
clone size: many
D gene: -
J gene: TRBJ1-2
CDR3 length: 15
CDR3 DNA: TGTGCCAGTAGTACACCCCCGACAGCTAACTATGGCTACACCTTC
CDR3 protein: CASSTPPTANYGYTF

V gene: TRBV20-1
clone size: many
D gene: -
J gene: TRBJ2-7
CDR3 length: 11
CDR3 DNA: TGCAGTGCAAAAAAAGGGGACGAGCAGTACTTC
CDR3 protein: CSAKKGDEQYF

V gene: TRBV13
clone size: -
D gene: TRBD2
J gene: TRBJ2-7
CDR3 length: 14
CDR3 DNA: TGTGCCAGCAGCCGGACTAGCGGGGGCTACGAGCAGTACTTC
CDR3 protein: CASSRTSGGYEQYF

V gene: TRBV10-3
clone size: many
D gene: -
J gene: TRBJ1-5
CDR3 length: 14
CDR3 DNA: TGTGCCATCAGTGAGGGGCCTTCGGTTCCAGCCCAGCATTTT
CDR3 protein: CAISEGPSVPAQHF

V gene: TRBV4-1
clone size: many
D gene: TRBD1
J gene: TRBJ2-7
CDR3 length: 16
CDR3 DNA: TGCGCCAGCAGCCATCCAGGGGGCCCCAGCTCCTACGAGCAGTACTTC
CDR3 protein: CASSHPGGPSSYEQYF

V gene: TRBV18
clone size: many
D gene: TRBD2
J gene: TRBJ2-7
CDR3 length: 14
CDR3 DNA: TGTGCCAGCTCACCGGGGACTAGCTCCTACGAGCAGTACTTC
CDR3 protein: CASSPGTSSYEQYF

V gene: TRBV27
clone size: many
D gene: TRBD1
J gene: TRBJ2-7
CDR3 length: 15
CDR3 DNA: TGTGCCAGCAGTTTCGGGACAGGGCAAACCTACGAGCAGTACTTC
CDR3 protein: CASSFGTGQTYEQYF

V gene: TRBV20-1
clone size: few
D gene: -
J gene: TRBJ1-4
CDR3 length: 12
CDR3 DNA: -
CDR3 protein: CSAPHNEKLFFF

V gene: TRBV9
clone size: many
D gene: TRBD2
J gene: TRBJ2-1
CDR3 length: 15
CDR3 DNA: TGTGCCAGCAGCGCCACTAGCGGGATCGGGAATGAGCAGTTCTTC
CDR3 protein: CASSATSGIGNEQFF

V gene: TRBV19
clone size: many
D gene: -
J gene: TRBJ2-7
CDR3 length: 16
CDR3 DNA: TGTGCCAGTAGTATAGGCGGGACATACTCTACTTACGAGCAGTACTTC
CDR3 protein: CASSIGGTYSTYEQYF

V gene: TRBV5-6
clone size: many
D gene: -
J gene: TRBJ2-5
CDR3 length: 13
CDR3 DNA: TGTGCCAGCAGCTTGGAAGGAAGGGAGACCCAGTACTTC
CDR3 protein: CASSLEGRETQYF

V gene: TRBV10-3
clone size: few
D gene: -
J gene: TRBJ2-5
CDR3 length: 12
CDR3 DNA: TGTGCCATCAGTGAAAGGTCAGAGACCCAGTACTTC
CDR3 protein: CAISERSETQYF

V gene: TRBV20-1
clone size: many
D gene: -
J gene: TRBJ1-5
CDR3 length: 13
CDR3 DNA: TGCAGTGGAGCAGGGGCTTGGAATCAGCCCCAGCATTTT
CDR3 protein: CSGAGAWNQPQHF

V gene: TRBV5-4
clone size: many
D gene: -
J gene: TRBJ1-1
CDR3 length: 15
CDR3 DNA: TGTGCCAGCAGCGCAGCGGACTCCAGCAGGACTGAAGCTTTCTTT
CDR3 protein: CASSAADSSRTEAFF

V gene: TRBV2
clone size: many
D gene: -
J gene: TRBJ2-2
CDR3 length: 12
CDR3 DNA: TGTGCCAGCAGCGGACTGTCCGGGGAGCTGTTTTTT
CDR3 protein: CASSGLSGELFF

V gene: TRBV28
clone size: medium-sized
D gene: TRBD2
J gene: TRBJ2-1
CDR3 length: 15
CDR3 DNA: TGTGCCAGCAGTTTATATCGCGGGAGCCACAATGAGCAGTTCTTC
CDR3 protein: CASSLYRGSHNEQFF

V gene: TRBV5-1
clone size: -
D gene: TRBD1
J gene: TRBJ2-7
CDR3 length: 13
CDR3 DNA: TGCGCCAGCAGCTTGCAGGGGGCCTACGAGCAGTACTTC
CDR3 protein: CASSLQGAYEQYF

V gene: TRBV3-1
clone size: many
D gene: -
J gene: TRBJ2-7
CDR3 length: 15
CDR3 DNA: TGTGCCAGCAGCCAACTCGCAGACCGAGCCTACGAGCAGTACTTC
CDR3 protein: CASSQLADRAYEQYF

V gene: TRBV20-1
clone size: few
D gene: TRBD1
J gene: TRBJ2-7
CDR3 length: 14
CDR3 DNA: TGCAGTGCGGCCGGGACAGGGGTGGGGGACGAGCAGTACTTC
CDR3 protein: CSAAGTGVGDEQYF

V gene: TRBV2
clone size: many
D gene: -
J gene: TRBJ1-1
CDR3 length: 15
CDR3 DNA: TGTGCCAGCAGTGGGGGGGGCACCTTGAACACTGAAGCTTTCTTT
CDR3 protein: CASSGGGTLNTEAFF

V gene: TRBV2
clone size: many
D gene: -
J gene: TRBJ1-1
CDR3 length: 15
CDR3 DNA: TGTGCCAGCAGGCCCGCGGAGGGTATGAACACTGAAGCTTTCTTT
CDR3 protein: CASRPAEGMNTEAFF

V gene: TRBV2
clone size: few
D gene: -
J gene: TRBJ2-7
CDR3 length: 12
CDR3 DNA: TGTGCCAGCAGTCAGGGGGGATACGAGCAGTACTTC
CDR3 protein: CASSQGGYEQYF

V gene: TRBV24-1
clone size: many
D gene: -
J gene: TRBJ1-5
CDR3 length: 14
CDR3 DNA: TGTGCCACCAGTGATGGACAGAGCAATCAGCCCCAGCATTTT
CDR3 protein: CATSDGQSNQPQHF

V gene: TRBV5-1
clone size: many
D gene: TRBD1
J gene: TRBJ1-4
CDR3 length: 19
CDR3 DNA: TGCGCCAGCAGCTTGGGGGGGGGGACAGGCATCGTTCTGAATGAAAAACTGTTTTTT
CDR3 protein: CASSLGGGTGIVLNEKLFF

V gene: TRBV21-1
clone size: many
D gene: -
J gene: TRBJ2-7
CDR3 length: 14
CDR3 DNA: TGTGCCAGCAGCAAAGAAGGGCAGCCCTACGAGCAGTACTTC
CDR3 protein: CASSKEGQPYEQYF

V gene: TRBV29-1
clone size: many
D gene: TRBD2
J gene: TRBJ2-1
CDR3 length: 14
CDR3 DNA: TGCAGCGTCATTCGACTAGCTAGCTACAATGAGCAGTTCTTC
CDR3 protein: CSVIRLASYNEQFF

V gene: TRBV16
clone size: few
D gene: -
J gene: TRBJ2-1
CDR3 length: 15
CDR3 DNA: TGTGCCAGCAGCCAGTGGAGGGCCCATCGCAATGAGCAGTTCTTC
CDR3 protein: CASSQWRAHRNEQFF

V gene: TRBV20-1
clone size: many
D gene: -
J gene: TRBJ1-1
CDR3 length: 13
CDR3 DNA: TGCAGTGCAGGGGCGAGGGGAAACACTGAAGCTTTCTTT
CDR3 protein: CSAGARGNTEAFF

V gene: TRBV12-3/TRBV12-4
clone size: -
D gene: -
J gene: TRBJ2-1
CDR3 length: 11
CDR3 DNA: TGTGCCAGCCGGGACGCCTATGAGCAGTTCTTC
CDR3 protein: CASRDAYEQFF

V gene: TRBV20-1
clone size: many
D gene: -
J gene: TRBJ2-5
CDR3 length: 16
CDR3 DNA: TGCAGTGCTAGGAGCGTCTCTCGGGTGAAACAAGAGACCCAGTACTTC
CDR3 protein: CSARSVSRVKQETQYF

V gene: TRBV18
clone size: many
D gene: -
J gene: TRBJ1-1
CDR3 length: 15
CDR3 DNA: TGTGCCAGCTCACCATTTCGGACTGGGCAGGCTGAAGCTTTCTTT
CDR3 protein: CASSPFRTGQAEAFF

V gene: TRBV13
clone size: -
D gene: -
J gene: TRBJ1-1
CDR3 length: 13
CDR3 DNA: TGTGCCAGCAGCGAGGTGATGAACACTGAAGCTTTCTTT
CDR3 protein: CASSEVMNTEAFF

V gene: TRBV24-1
clone size: many
D gene: TRBD2
J gene: TRBJ2-1
CDR3 length: 16
CDR3 DNA: TGTGCCACCACCGCGGGGGCGGGAGGCCCGACAGAGGAGCAGTTCTTC
CDR3 protein: CATTAGAGGPTEEQFF

V gene: TRBV30
clone size: once
D gene: TRBD1
J gene: TRBJ1-2
CDR3 length: 11
CDR3 DNA: TGTGCCGAAAGGACAGGCCATGGCTACACCTTC
CDR3 protein: CAERTGHGYTF

V gene: TRBV6-6
clone size: many
D gene: -
J gene: TRBJ1-1
CDR3 length: 14
CDR3 DNA: TGTGCCAGCACCACCGGCGGGGGGAGGGCTGAAGCTTTCTTT
CDR3 protein: CASTTGGGRAEAFF